The rows below give T cell receptor beta chains drawn from one sample of a study of STAT5B mutations in CD4+ large granular lymphocyte leukemia. Profiling relied on immunoSEQ multiplex PCR, and the TCRdb table lists in-frame clones only, not all of them. This table holds roughly 29,000 clones, approximately 80% found once. Sequencing was done on a sample of CD4+ T cells from blood buffy coats. Source of these receptors: a human donor in good health. Each CDR3 is given without its conserved first and last residue.

j_call v_call cdr3_aa
TRBJ2-1 TRBV10-3 AISESDEQF
TRBJ2-3 TRBV5-4 ASSFDGGGTDTQY
TRBJ2-2 TRBV19 ASSKGLAGGPKNTGELF
TRBJ2-7 TRBV5-1 ASSLGGVGGTSSYEQY
TRBJ1-2 TRBV6-5 ASRAGGDYGYT
TRBJ1-6 TRBV19 ASQDGTGINSPLH
TRBJ2-1 TRBV28 ATVGRSSYNEQF
TRBJ1-4 TRBV19 ASIPDREDEKLF
TRBJ1-4 TRBV11-2 ASSLGQSGEKLF
TRBJ1-1 TRBV27 ASSQGQGAATF
TRBJ2-7 TRBV5-1 ASSSGGAGTYEQY
TRBJ2-5 TRBV5-6 ASSGRGRPGETQY
TRBJ2-1 TRBV29-1 SVVWGGYNEQF
TRBJ1-2 TRBV28 ASSLYLRGSDGYT
TRBJ2-7 TRBV30 AFSSGTGGSEQY
TRBJ1-1 TRBV28 ASSPPTGLNTEAF
TRBJ1-2 TRBV10-3 AISERLRTGEHGYT
TRBJ1-1 TRBV19 ASSGGALNTEAF
TRBJ2-7 TRBV2 ASRILAGGPDEQY
TRBJ2-1 TRBV7-9 ASSTPTGAHPNEQF
TRBJ2-5 TRBV19 ASSIPRGGEETQY
TRBJ2-3 TRBV5-1 ASSPGEAWTDTQY
TRBJ1-2 TRBV30 AWKWRTDYGYT
TRBJ2-7 TRBV18 ASSPPAGRVHEQY
TRBJ2-3 TRBV6-6 ASSYGSSTDTQY
TRBJ1-1 TRBV30 AWTPTDTEAF
TRBJ2-1 TRBV11-3 ASSPRTGDNEQF
TRBJ2-5 TRBV6-1 ATRRAVQETQY
TRBJ2-3 TRBV9 ASSVQGPDTQY
TRBJ2-1 TRBV5-1 ASSLAAGEGINYNEQF
TRBJ1-1 TRBV10-3 AISEYLPGQTPTEAF
TRBJ2-5 TRBV2 ASSEDLLGGPRETQY
TRBJ2-1 TRBV27 ASSPIGLAGGGNEQF
TRBJ2-2 TRBV2 ASSVDRQTGELF
TRBJ2-3 TRBV19 ASTPPGLTDTQY
TRBJ2-7 TRBV5-4 ASSLGETREY
TRBJ2-1 TRBV11-2 ASSLETGSYNEQF
TRBJ2-2 TRBV6-5 ASSYRGLLAGELF
TRBJ1-2 TRBV10-3 AISVSRDMSGYT
TRBJ1-1 TRBV7-3 ASSATGGAGTEAF
TRBJ2-2 TRBV19 ASSTVGVTGELF
TRBJ1-1 TRBV10-3 AISDLSSTEAF
TRBJ1-5 TRBV7-9 ASSLGQYSNQPQH
TRBJ2-5 TRBV5-1 ASRPTIEETQY
TRBJ1-2 TRBV18 ASSPSGQAYGYT
TRBJ1-1 TRBV19 ASSYRTGKIEAF
TRBJ1-2 TRBV18 ASSPNPATGTYGYT
TRBJ1-5 TRBV6-1 ASSTVGGQPQH
TRBJ2-4 TRBV5-1 ASSFEGLNIQY